This is a list of T cell receptor beta chains from one sample in a study of type 1 regulatory T cells. Their recognized antigens are unknown. TCRdb called the reads again in MiXCR, with one record for every CDR3 protein. The sample has around 6,200 distinct CDR3 sequences; roughly a quarter are singletons. Source material: cultured T cells, either the whole culture or a sorted T cell fraction (not recorded which). These TCRs come from a human donor in good health. CDR3s include the opening cysteine and the closing phenylalanine or tryptophan. Each record gives: D gene, V gene, J gene, clone size, CDR3 DNA, CDR3 protein. The D gene is left open where the match is weak. Clone size, where shown, is once, few, many, or a class for clones that have expanded.

d_call: NA
v_call: TRBV5-1
j_call: TRBJ2-7
clone_size: once
cdr3_nt: TGCGCCAGCAGCTTGGGGGGGTTGCGGGGACGGCCCTACGAGCAGTACTTC
cdr3_aa: CASSLGGLRGRPYEQYF

d_call: TRBD2
v_call: TRBV25-1
j_call: TRBJ2-7
clone_size: medium-sized
cdr3_nt: TGTGCTCCCAACGGGAGGGCCTGGGAGCAGTACTTC
cdr3_aa: CAPNGRAWEQYF

d_call: TRBD1
v_call: TRBV5-1
j_call: TRBJ2-7
clone_size: many
cdr3_nt: TGCGCCAGCAGCAGGACAGGAGGAGAGCAGTACTTC
cdr3_aa: CASSRTGGEQYF

d_call: TRBD2
v_call: TRBV5-8
j_call: TRBJ2-5
clone_size: NA
cdr3_nt: TGTGCCAGCCGGGACTACCAACAAGAGACCCAGTACTTC
cdr3_aa: CASRDYQQETQYF

d_call: TRBD1
v_call: TRBV19
j_call: TRBJ1-5
clone_size: many
cdr3_nt: TGTGCCAGTTCTATAACCGGGACAGATCATCAGCCCCAGCATTTT
cdr3_aa: CASSITGTDHQPQHF

d_call: NA
v_call: TRBV7-6
j_call: TRBJ1-2
clone_size: medium-sized
cdr3_nt: TGTGCCAGCAGCTTAAACAGCTACTATGGCTACACCTTC
cdr3_aa: CASSLNSYYGYTF

d_call: NA
v_call: TRBV27
j_call: TRBJ2-5
clone_size: once
cdr3_nt: TGTGCCAGCAGTTTAAAGCCGCCGGAGACCCAGTACTTC
cdr3_aa: CASSLKPPETQYF

d_call: TRBD1
v_call: TRBV20-1
j_call: TRBJ1-5
clone_size: medium-sized
cdr3_nt: TGCAGTGCTACGAGGGGACAGCTAAATCAGCCCCAGCATTTT
cdr3_aa: CSATRGQLNQPQHF

d_call: TRBD2
v_call: TRBV5-1
j_call: TRBJ2-3
clone_size: medium-sized
cdr3_nt: TGCGCCAGCAGGGATGGGACTAGCGGGGGAACAGATACGCAGTATTTT
cdr3_aa: CASRDGTSGGTDTQYF

d_call: NA
v_call: TRBV30
j_call: TRBJ1-2
clone_size: NA
cdr3_nt: TGTGCCTGGCAACGCAGGGACACCTATGGCTACACCTTC
cdr3_aa: CAWQRRDTYGYTF

d_call: TRBD1
v_call: TRBV14
j_call: TRBJ2-1
clone_size: medium-sized
cdr3_nt: TGTGCCAGCAGCCCTTTAGGCACCGGGACAGGGAGGAATGAGCAGTTCTTC
cdr3_aa: CASSPLGTGTGRNEQFF

d_call: NA
v_call: TRBV15
j_call: TRBJ2-5
clone_size: medium-sized
cdr3_nt: TGTGCCACCAGCGTGGACAGTTCCCAAGAGACCCAGTACTTC
cdr3_aa: CATSVDSSQETQYF

d_call: NA
v_call: TRBV7-9
j_call: TRBJ1-6
clone_size: few
cdr3_nt: TGTGCCAGCAGCTTAGTTTGGCTTTCACCCCTCCACTTT
cdr3_aa: CASSLVWLSPLHF

d_call: NA
v_call: TRBV12-3/TRBV12-4
j_call: TRBJ1-3
clone_size: NA
cdr3_nt: TGTGCCAGCAGCAAGGACACAGGAAACACCATATATTTT
cdr3_aa: CASSKDTGNTIYF

d_call: NA
v_call: TRBV5-1
j_call: TRBJ2-2
clone_size: medium-sized
cdr3_nt: TGCGCCAGCAGTCTAGCCGGGACCCCCGGCGCCGGGGAGCTGTTTTTT
cdr3_aa: CASSLAGTPGAGELFF

d_call: NA
v_call: TRBV20-1
j_call: TRBJ2-5
clone_size: medium-sized
cdr3_nt: TGCAGTGCTTCAGGACCGGGAGAGACCCAGTACTTC
cdr3_aa: CSASGPGETQYF

d_call: NA
v_call: TRBV12-3/TRBV12-4
j_call: TRBJ1-2
clone_size: NA
cdr3_nt: TGTGCCAGCAGTCCCGACGGGCGAGGTGGCTACACCTTC
cdr3_aa: CASSPDGRGGYTF

d_call: TRBD2
v_call: TRBV5-1
j_call: TRBJ2-2
clone_size: medium-sized
cdr3_nt: TGCGCCAGCAGCTTGTCGAATAGCGGGACCGGGGAGCTGTTTTTT
cdr3_aa: CASSLSNSGTGELFF

d_call: TRBD2
v_call: TRBV7-9
j_call: TRBJ2-1
clone_size: medium-sized
cdr3_nt: TGTGCCAGCAGCAATAGCGGGAGGGCCGGAGAGCAGTTCTTC
cdr3_aa: CASSNSGRAGEQFF

d_call: NA
v_call: TRBV20-1
j_call: TRBJ2-3
clone_size: many
cdr3_nt: TGCAGTGCCATTCTCGGGGGTGCTAGCACAGATACGCAGTATTTT
cdr3_aa: CSAILGGASTDTQYF

d_call: NA
v_call: TRBV18
j_call: TRBJ1-1
clone_size: medium-sized
cdr3_nt: TGTGCCAGCTCACCGGACAGCATGAACACTGAAGCTTTCTTT
cdr3_aa: CASSPDSMNTEAFF

d_call: NA
v_call: TRBV27
j_call: TRBJ2-3
clone_size: NA
cdr3_nt: TGTGCCAGCAGTTCAATAGCCGGAGGCATGCAGTATTTT
cdr3_aa: CASSSIAGGMQYF

d_call: NA
v_call: TRBV4-2
j_call: TRBJ2-5
clone_size: medium-sized
cdr3_nt: TGTGCCAGCAGCCAAGGGACGGGAATGGAGACCCAGTACTTC
cdr3_aa: CASSQGTGMETQYF

d_call: NA
v_call: TRBV20-1
j_call: TRBJ2-1
clone_size: once
cdr3_nt: TGCAGTGCTAGAGGGGGCACCGGGAGTGGGGAGCAGTTCTTC
cdr3_aa: CSARGGTGSGEQFF

d_call: TRBD2
v_call: TRBV30
j_call: TRBJ2-1
clone_size: NA
cdr3_nt: TGTGCCTCGACCGGGGGGGGGAGGGCCTATGAGCAGTTCTTC
cdr3_aa: CASTGGGRAYEQFF

d_call: NA
v_call: TRBV20-1
j_call: TRBJ2-1
clone_size: many
cdr3_nt: TGCAGCACTAACGCCCCGAACAATGAGCAGTTCTTC
cdr3_aa: CSTNAPNNEQFF

d_call: TRBD1
v_call: TRBV5-1
j_call: TRBJ2-3
clone_size: many
cdr3_nt: TGCGCCAGCAGCCCGGGACAGGGGAGCGATACGCAGTATTTT
cdr3_aa: CASSPGQGSDTQYF